This T cell receptor beta chain is drawn from a study of blood T cell repertoires in COVID-19. Study details: COVID-19 samples collected from the United States, Italy and Spain covered acute and convalescent phases. In each case, the material was cDNA or gDNA derived from T cells, B-cell-depleted T cells, or PBMCs.

Per the original methods: Amplifying reference gene primers gave estimates of nucleated cell counts. Profiling relied on immunoSEQ multiplex PCR, and the TCRdb table lists in-frame clones only, not all of them. The V and J calls and clone size are taken from that table; D and trimming were inferred from the DNA. This sample has 200,000 to 250,000 clones, with 80% to 90% found just once. Trimming removed 7 bases from V and 4 bases from J, with 12 bases in between. This CDR3 is 13 amino acids long. Germline V gives CDR1 SGHRS, CDR2 YFSETQ. The genes are TRBV5-1 and TRBJ1-3; D is unresolved. This clonotype originated in a woman in her forties or fifties in a cohort exposed to, infected with or recovered from COVID-19 (not recorded which). Sample: PBMCs or T cells enriched from blood (not recorded which). The CDR3 coding sequence is TGCGCCAGCGGCGAGGGATCCGGAAACACCATATATTTT. It codes for CASGEGSGNTIYF.